This T cell receptor (beta chain) was profiled in a study of blood T cell repertoires in COVID-19. Turning to the study itself: Samples came from the United States, Italy and Spain, spanning acute and convalescent COVID-19. From T cells, B-cell-depleted T cells, or PBMCs came the material, which was cDNA or gDNA.

Per the original data handling: Counts of nucleated cells, estimated from reference gene primer amplification, were obtained. TCRdb's copy holds only in-frame clones and misses some; the assay was immunoSEQ multiplex PCR. D and trimming were read from the DNA, whereas the V and J calls and clone size are those reported in that table. The sample yields about 87,000 clones, approximately 85% seen once. From germline, CDR1 is MDHEN and CDR2 SYDVKM. V gave up 6 bases and J gave up 7 bases, with 12 bases separating them. The CDR3 totals 13 residues. The sequenced material came from peripheral blood. The chain has TRBV28 and TRBJ1-4, with D perhaps TRBD1 (5 bases). This receptor was identified in an elderly woman with COVID-19, enrolled during active disease. CDR3: CASSRQMAEKLFF. The CDR3 DNA reads TGTGCCAGCAGCCGACAGATGGCTGAAAAACTGTTTTTT.